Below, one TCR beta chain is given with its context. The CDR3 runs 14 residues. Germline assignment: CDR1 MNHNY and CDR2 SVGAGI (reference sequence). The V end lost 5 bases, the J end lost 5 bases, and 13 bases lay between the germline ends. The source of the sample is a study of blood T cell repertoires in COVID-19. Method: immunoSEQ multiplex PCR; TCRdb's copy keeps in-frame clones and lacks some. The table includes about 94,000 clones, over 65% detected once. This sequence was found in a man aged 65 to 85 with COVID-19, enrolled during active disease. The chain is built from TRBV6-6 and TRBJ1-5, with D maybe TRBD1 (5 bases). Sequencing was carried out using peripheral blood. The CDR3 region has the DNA TGTGCCAGCAGTCCCTCAGACAGTTATCAGCCCCAGCATTTT. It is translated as CASSPSDSYQPQHF.